The rows below give T cell receptor beta chains drawn from one sample of a study of cytomegalovirus exposure and HLA in healthy donors. Sequencing used immunoSEQ multiplex PCR; TCRdb keeps in-frame clones, though not all of them. The sample carries approximately 170,000 clones, 75% to 90% recorded once. Sequenced sample: PBMCs. The receptors here all came from a boy between 2 and 10 years old in good health and CMV-seronegative. Both conserved end residues are part of each CDR3. The D gene is left open where the match is weak. Size values are once, few and many counts, or a class for expanded clones, and some rows have none.

>TRBJ2-3|TRBV30|-|-
CAWSVQITDTQYF
TGTGCCTGGAGTGTACAGATCACAGATACGCAGTATTTT
>TRBJ1-1|TRBV10-3|TRBD1|-
CAISESAGTGVRTEAFF
TGTGCCATCAGTGAGTCCGCAGGGACAGGGGTGAGAACTGAAGCTTTCTTT
>TRBJ2-3|TRBV6-5|-|-
CASSYSWEFTDTQYF
TGTGCCAGCAGTTACTCGTGGGAGTTCACAGATACGCAGTATTTT
>TRBJ1-3|TRBV23-1|-|-
CASSQLKSSGNTIYF
TGCGCCAGCAGTCAATTAAAGAGCTCTGGAAACACCATATATTTT
>TRBJ2-2|TRBV11-3|TRBD2|-
CASGTSANTGELFF
TGTGCCAGCGGGACTAGCGCGAACACCGGGGAGCTGTTTTTT
>TRBJ2-5|TRBV10-1|-|few
CASSAREDRTQYF
TGCGCCAGCAGTGCGAGGGAAGATCGGACCCAGTACTTC
>TRBJ2-7|TRBV7-2|-|-
CASSFIADTYEQYF
TGTGCCAGCAGCTTTATAGCGGATACCTACGAGCAGTACTTC
>TRBJ1-1|TRBV19|-|-
CASGSWSEAFF
TGTGCCAGTGGGAGTTGGTCTGAAGCTTTCTTT
>TRBJ2-1|TRBV7-9|TRBD2|-
CASTPGATSGRAIYNEQFF
TGTGCCAGCACCCCAGGGGCGACTAGCGGGAGGGCTATTTACAATGAGCAGTTCTTC
>TRBJ1-3|TRBV19|TRBD1|-
CASIPRGRNTIYF
TGTGCCAGTATTCCCAGGGGGAGAAACACCATATATTTT
>TRBJ2-1|TRBV5-6|TRBD2|-
CASSLLAGGSYNEQFF
TGTGCCAGCAGCTTGCTAGCGGGAGGTTCTTACAATGAGCAGTTCTTC
>TRBJ1-2|TRBV9|-|once
CASSVQGVTNYGYTF
TGTGCCAGCAGCGTACAGGGTGTCACTAACTATGGCTACACCTTC
>TRBJ1-1|TRBV7-9|-|-
CASSSFIGGNTEAFF
TGTGCCAGCAGCTCTTTCATCGGGGGAAACACTGAAGCTTTCTTT
>TRBJ2-7|TRBV5-5|TRBD2|-
CASTGMGLDSYEQYF
TGTGCCAGCACCGGCATGGGACTAGACTCCTACGAGCAGTACTTC
>TRBJ1-5|TRBV4-3|TRBD1|-
CASSQGQGDQPQHF
TGCGCCAGCAGCCAAGGACAGGGTGATCAGCCCCAGCATTTT
>TRBJ1-1|TRBV29-1|TRBD1|-
CSVVRSTGPLMNTEAFF
TGCAGCGTTGTCCGTTCGACAGGGCCCCTAATGAACACTGAAGCTTTCTTT
>TRBJ1-5|TRBV4-1|TRBD1|-
CASSQPPTGSNSNQPQHF
TGCGCCAGCAGCCAACCACCGACAGGGTCAAATAGCAATCAGCCCCAGCATTTT
>TRBJ1-4|TRBV27|-|-
CASSLNLATNEKLFF
TGTGCCAGCAGTCTTAACCTAGCAACTAATGAAAAACTGTTTTTT
>TRBJ2-2|TRBV6-5|TRBD2|-
CASGLGGATTGELFF
TGTGCCAGCGGCCTCGGGGGGGCCACGACCGGGGAGCTGTTTTTT
>TRBJ1-2|TRBV7-9|TRBD1|-
CASSFDRGTVYGYTF
TGTGCCAGCAGCTTTGACAGGGGGACCGTCTATGGCTACACCTTC
>TRBJ2-1|TRBV15|TRBD2|-
CATSAHLAGSLYNEQFF
TGTGCCACCAGCGCCCACCTAGCGGGATCCCTATACAATGAGCAGTTCTTC
>TRBJ1-5|TRBV5-5|-|-
CASSKSGSDKNSQPQHF
TGTGCCAGCAGTAAGTCCGGATCGGACAAAAACAGTCAGCCCCAGCATTTT
>TRBJ2-1|TRBV2|-|-
CASTIDSAGFLNEQFF
TGTGCCAGCACTATTGACTCCGCCGGGTTTCTGAATGAGCAGTTCTTC
>TRBJ2-3|TRBV9|TRBD2|once
CASSVGESGGPTDTQYF
TGTGCCAGCAGCGTAGGTGAGAGCGGGGGTCCTACAGATACGCAGTATTTT
>TRBJ1-4|TRBV5-4|TRBD1|-
CATQDLGQGNEKLFF
TGTGCCACCCAAGACCTGGGACAGGGGAATGAAAAACTGTTTTTT
>TRBJ1-4|TRBV5-5|-|few
CASSQGPNEKLFF
TGTGCCAGCAGCCAGGGTCCAAATGAAAAACTGTTTTTT
>TRBJ2-7|TRBV5-4|-|-
CASSLRGSPGEQYF
TGTGCCAGCAGCTTGCGGGGATCCCCGGGCGAGCAGTACTTC
>TRBJ1-2|TRBV21-1|-|-
CASSKAKRQEHFGYGYTF
TGTGCCAGCAGCAAAGCTAAAAGACAGGAGCATTTCGGCTATGGCTACACCTTC
>TRBJ2-7|TRBV19|-|-
CASSKNRASYEQYF
TGTGCCAGTAGTAAAAACAGGGCTTCCTACGAGCAGTACTTC
>TRBJ2-2|TRBV6-5|TRBD2|few
CASSPRTSGSGELFF
TGTGCCAGCAGCCCCAGGACTAGCGGGTCTGGGGAGCTGTTTTTT
>TRBJ2-1|TRBV5-4|-|-
CASSGRLGGEQFF
TGTGCCAGCAGCGGTAGGCTAGGTGGTGAGCAGTTCTTC
>TRBJ2-3|TRBV9|-|-
CASGPQYF
TGTGCCAGCGGCCCGCAGTATTTT
>TRBJ2-1|TRBV29-1|TRBD2|few
CSGGSSYNEQFF
TGCAGCGGCGGGAGCTCCTACAATGAGCAGTTCTTC
>TRBJ2-7|TRBV2|TRBD1|-
CASKGQVIGEQYF
TGTGCCAGCAAGGGACAGGTAATAGGCGAGCAGTACTTC
>TRBJ2-1|TRBV4-2|-|-
CASSQVYEREQFF
TGTGCCAGCAGCCAAGTTTATGAGCGGGAGCAGTTCTTC
>TRBJ2-7|TRBV2|TRBD2|once
CASRVLAGTAYEQYF
TGTGCCAGCAGGGTGTTAGCGGGAACCGCCTACGAGCAGTACTTC
>TRBJ2-5|TRBV6-5|-|-
CASSYSGPTETQYF
TGTGCCAGCAGTTACTCGGGCCCGACGGAGACCCAGTACTTC
>TRBJ2-3|TRBV5-1|-|-
CASSLVGGGPSDTQYF
TGCGCCAGCAGCTTGGTAGGGGGAGGGCCATCAGATACGCAGTATTTT
>TRBJ1-1|TRBV4-1|-|-
CASSQGLERTVPFTEAFF
TGCGCCAGCAGCCAAGGGCTAGAAAGGACAGTACCCTTCACTGAAGCTTTCTTT
>TRBJ1-2|TRBV7-8|-|-
CASSLKARSGDGYTF
TGTGCCAGCAGCTTAAAGGCGCGGTCAGGGGATGGCTACACCTTC
>TRBJ1-2|TRBV7-9|-|-
CASSPIYGYTF
TGTGCCAGCAGCCCAATCTATGGCTACACCTTC
>TRBJ2-5|TRBV30|-|-
CAWSGPGMRETQYF
TGTGCCTGGAGTGGGCCCGGGATGAGAGAGACCCAGTACTTC
>TRBJ2-1|TRBV4-3|-|-
CASSQELDSRRWFF
TGCGCCAGCAGCCAAGAGTTGGACTCCAGAAGGTGGTTCTTC
>TRBJ1-2|TRBV10-3|TRBD1|-
CAIGESGTGGYTF
TGTGCCATCGGTGAGTCGGGGACAGGCGGCTACACCTTC
>TRBJ2-5|TRBV18|-|-
CASSPPNGEETQYF
TGTGCCAGCTCACCACCTAACGGGGAAGAGACCCAGTACTTC
>TRBJ2-7|TRBV7-8|TRBD2|-
CASSLKPSGSMEQYF
TGTGCCAGCAGCTTAAAGCCTAGCGGATCGATGGAGCAGTACTTC
>TRBJ2-7|TRBV7-6|TRBD1|-
CASSLWDSYEQYF
TGTGCCAGCAGCTTATGGGACAGCTACGAGCAGTACTTC
>TRBJ2-1|TRBV7-2|TRBD2|-
CASSLVSGTSGRAGEQFF
TGTGCCAGCAGCTTAGTTTCCGGGACTAGCGGGAGGGCCGGTGAGCAGTTCTTC
>TRBJ1-2|TRBV5-4|-|-
CASSLQGPLYYGYTF
TGTGCCAGCAGCTTGCAGGGCCCCCTTTACTATGGCTACACCTTC
>TRBJ2-7|TRBV7-2|TRBD1|-
CASSNPGQVEQYF
TGTGCCAGCAGCAACCCGGGACAGGTAGAGCAGTACTTC
>TRBJ2-7|TRBV6-1|TRBD1|-
CASTVDRFSYEQYF
TGTGCCAGCACCGTGGACAGGTTCTCCTACGAGCAGTACTTC